This is a list of T cell receptor beta chains from one sample in a study of blood T cells in healthy people across ages. TCRdb re-analysed the 5' RACE reads in MiXCR, keeping a single row per CDR3 protein. The table has 550,000 to 600,000 distinct CDR3 sequences, approximately 25% seen once. Material: blood. Receptors originate from a woman aged 70-85 years in good health. CDR3s include the opening cysteine and the closing phenylalanine or tryptophan. A D gene is named only where the DNA matches it firmly. Size values are once, few and many counts, or a class for expanded clones, and some rows have none.

d_call j_call clone_size v_call cdr3_nt cdr3_aa
. TRBJ2-1 . TRBV7-2 TGTGCCAGCAGCTTAGGCCCCGGGGTATACAATGAGCAGTTCTTC CASSLGPGVYNEQFF
. TRBJ2-7 . TRBV7-9 TGTGCCAGCAGCGGTCCTGATGGTAGCTTTTCGGAGTACTTC CASSGPDGSFSEYF
TRBD1 TRBJ2-7 . TRBV4-1 TGCGCCAGCAGCCCTCCGGACAGGGGGTACGAGCAGTACTTC CASSPPDRGYEQYF
. TRBJ2-4 . TRBV2 TGTGCCAGCAGTGAAGGTCTAGCTAAGAACATTCAGTACTTC CASSEGLAKNIQYF
TRBD1 TRBJ1-1 . TRBV7-2 TGTGCCAGCAGCTTAGAACGACAGGGACCGTCTGAAGCTTTCTTT CASSLERQGPSEAFF
. TRBJ2-1 many TRBV5-1 TGTGCCAGCAGCTTTGAAGGATCCTACAATGAGCAGTTCTTC CASSFEGSYNEQFF
TRBD2 TRBJ2-3 . TRBV5-1 TGCGCCAGCAGCTTGGCCGTAGCGGGAGTTAGCACAGATACGCAGTATTTT CASSLAVAGVSTDTQYF
. TRBJ1-5 few TRBV19 TGTGCCACTACGAGTCAGGGAATATATAGCAATCAGCCCCAGCATTTT CATTSQGIYSNQPQHF
. TRBJ1-1 . TRBV4-3 TGCGCCAGCAGCCAAGATCTTGGGCCTGAAGCTTTCTTT CASSQDLGPEAFF
. TRBJ1-4 . TRBV5-6 TGTGCCAGCAGCTTGCCAACGGGAGAAAAACTGTTTTTT CASSLPTGEKLFF
. TRBJ1-6 . TRBV7-2 TGTGCCAGCAGCTTAACTAGCGGAGTACAATTTAATTCACCCCTCCACTTT CASSLTSGVQFNSPLHF
TRBD1 TRBJ2-2 . TRBV25-1 TGTGCCAGCAGTAATCGACAGGGGGGGTTCGGGGAGCTGTTTTTT CASSNRQGGFGELFF
TRBD2 TRBJ2-3 few TRBV9 TGTGCCAGCAGCGCAACGCGGACTAGCGGGGGGGATACGCAGTATTTT CASSATRTSGGDTQYF
TRBD1 TRBJ1-2 . TRBV7-9 TGTGCCAGCAGCTTAGCCGACAGGGAGAGGGGCTACACCTTC CASSLADRERGYTF
. TRBJ1-5 . TRBV12-3/TRBV12-4 TGTGCCAGCAGTTTAGGGGGACGGCGGCAGCCCCAGCATTTT CASSLGGRRQPQHF
. TRBJ1-4 few TRBV6-6 TGTGCCAGCGGGCAGGGTCAGGGGAATGAAAAACTGTTTTTT CASGQGQGNEKLFF
. TRBJ1-4 once TRBV4-2 TGTGCCAGCAGCCAAGATCAAAGGGGGGAAGAAAAACTGTTTTTT CASSQDQRGEEKLFF
. TRBJ1-6 . TRBV5-4 TGTGCCAGCAGCCGGGCAGGCAATAATTCACCCCTCCACTTT CASSRAGNNSPLHF
. TRBJ1-2 few TRBV7-2 TGTGCCAGCAGCTTGAGCCCTAACTATGGCTACACCTTC CASSLSPNYGYTF
. TRBJ2-7 few TRBV20-1 TGCAGTGCTAGAGATCCCGTAGCCTACGAGCAGTACTTC CSARDPVAYEQYF
. TRBJ1-1 . TRBV12-3/TRBV12-4 TGTGCCAGCAGTTTATTAGGGGATGACACTGAAGCTTTCTTT CASSLLGDDTEAFF
. TRBJ2-3 . TRBV30 TGTGCCCGGAGTGTACGAGCGGATACGCAGTATTTT CARSVRADTQYF
. TRBJ2-4 . TRBV11-1 TGTGCCAGCAGCTTAGGGGGAAACAAAAACATTCAGTACTTC CASSLGGNKNIQYF
TRBD2 TRBJ2-3 . TRBV3-1 TGTGCCAGCAGCCACAGACTAGCGGTTGGGACAGATACGCAGTATTTT CASSHRLAVGTDTQYF
. TRBJ1-4 few TRBV2 TGTGCCAGCAGTACCTCACAGGGAGAACTGTTTTTT CASSTSQGELFF
. TRBJ2-1 many TRBV9 TGTGCCAGCAGCCCTCAGCAGGGCTACGTTTTTCAAAACAATGAGCAGTTCTTC CASSPQQGYVFQNNEQFF
. TRBJ2-1 few TRBV6-4 TGTGCCAGCAGTTTCGGGGGACCTCAAGATGAGCAGTTCTTC CASSFGGPQDEQFF
. TRBJ2-3 . TRBV7-9 TGTGCCAGCAGCACGGACAATGCTAGCACAGATACGCAGTATTTT CASSTDNASTDTQYF
. TRBJ2-6 few TRBV6-5 TGTGCCACACAGGTGACCTGGTCTGGGGCCAACGTCCTGACTTTC CATQVTWSGANVLTF
. TRBJ2-5 . TRBV5-1 TGCGCCAGCAGACCGACTACCTACCAAGAGACCCAGTACTTC CASRPTTYQETQYF
TRBD2 TRBJ2-3 . TRBV27 TGTGCCAGCAGACGACTAGCGACCGACACAGATACGCAGTATTTT CASRRLATDTDTQYF